The present T cell receptor (beta chain) was sequenced within a study of cytomegalovirus exposure and HLA in healthy donors. In the study overall: Earlier, some 180 million T cells were analyzed, and some 120 million unique TCR beta sequences were found among them. The study, taken as a whole, reports: Clonal expansion, a later analysis showed, was greater in HLA-associated TCR beta chains than in equally common others.

The V gene end was trimmed by 7 bases and the J gene end by 7 bases; junction bases not matched to a gene: 10. The CDR3 has 14 residues. Per germline, CDR1 SQVTM and CDR2 ANQGSEA. This clone was recorded a few times. The target antigen is unknown. Use of 60 Vbeta and 13 Jbeta primers characterized the PCR. Profiled with immunoSEQ multiplex PCR; TCRdb holds only in-frame clones, not every one. Here the sample spans approximately 150,000 clones, under 75% being singletons. The sequencing sample was made of PBMCs. This chain uses TRBV29-1 with TRBJ2-1; 10 bases are a match to TRBD2. The clonotype was recovered from a woman aged 55-70 years in good health and CMV-seropositive. Written as DNA, the CDR3 is TGCAGCGCTGAGGCAGCGGGAGGGCCAAATGAGCAGTTCTTC. Amino acid sequence: CSAEAAGGPNEQFF.